This T cell receptor beta chain stems from a study of OX40 agonist ivuxolimab in advanced cancers. Looking at the study overall: Enrolled patients in dose escalation had cancers that were hepatocellular carcinoma, melanoma, renal cell or head and neck cancer. Of mixed ages from about 20 to 90 and averaging roughly 66 years, the group was almost 85% male. In three patients, partial responses were observed, one with hepatocellular carcinoma and two with cutaneous melanoma.

The data were produced by immunoSEQ multiplex PCR, yet TCRdb's version contains in-frame clones alone and is incomplete. This sample carries approximately 60,000 clones, about 92% of them seen once, and the ten largest clones take less than 0.7%. The germline V and J ends were trimmed by 0 bases and 7 bases, with 18 bases remaining between them. The CDR3 contains 17 residues. Germline V gene lookup returns CDR1 MGHRA and CDR2 YSYEKL. About this clone: Its target is not known.

General study findings and limits: Averaging showed that CD8+ T cells had more expanded clones than CD4+ did.

V and J are TRBV4-1 and TRBJ2-2; D not certain. The receptor comes from an adult with an advanced solid tumor such as melanoma, head and neck, liver or kidney cancer. This material consisted of CD4+ or CD8+ T cells sorted from blood, taken in a trial of the OX40 agonist ivuxolimab. This CDR3 is CASSQDVRPYPIGELFF. The CDR3 DNA reads as TGCGCCAGCAGCCAAGATGTACGGCCGTATCCCATCGGGGAGCTGTTTTTT.